What follows describes a single T cell receptor beta chain. Trimming shortened V by 0 bases and J by 3 bases, and 15 bases separated the two germline ends. The CDR3 spans 16 residues. Germline lookup yields CDR1 MGHRA and CDR2 YSYEKL. The record originates from a study of T cells after yellow fever vaccination. TCRdb re-called the 5' RACE reads with MiXCR, one entry per CDR3 protein. The sample has approximately 120,000 distinct CDR3 sequences; roughly 15% are singletons. The sample consisted of CD8+ T cells sorted from PBMCs, taken 5 days after the yellow fever booster vaccination. The clonotype originates from a man aged 18-30 years who received the YFV17D yellow fever vaccine. The gene calls are TRBV4-1 and TRBJ2-7; D is unresolved. The CDR3 region has the DNA TGCGCCAGCAGCCAAGATTCAGAGGAAGCTTTCTACGAGCAGTACTTC. As protein: CASSQDSEEAFYEQYF.